Listed below are T cell receptor beta chains from one sample, sequenced in a study of metastatic and nonmetastatic thyroid tumors. TCRdb re-called clones via MiXCR from the PCR reads. The table lists about 26,000 clones, 25% to 30% of them singletons, with just over 6% in the top ten. Sequencing was performed on blood. The receptors come from a female donor with papillary thyroid cancer or a benign thyroid nodule (not recorded which). Some clones in this sample may be carry-over from other donors' samples. CDR3s include the opening cysteine and the closing phenylalanine or tryptophan. The order of the fields is V gene, J gene, CDR3 protein.

V gene: TRBV20-1
J gene: TRBJ2-3
CDR3 protein: CSARERMDTQYF

V gene: TRBV5-1
J gene: TRBJ1-6
CDR3 protein: CASPDSPLHF

V gene: TRBV6-5
J gene: TRBJ1-2
CDR3 protein: CASSYSERNYGYTF

V gene: TRBV6-1
J gene: TRBJ2-2
CDR3 protein: CASTPVGVKGNTGELFF

V gene: TRBV11-2
J gene: TRBJ2-3
CDR3 protein: CASSPGQLVGSDTQYF

V gene: TRBV7-7
J gene: TRBJ2-6
CDR3 protein: CASSLDEYSGANVLTF

V gene: TRBV2
J gene: TRBJ1-2
CDR3 protein: CASTQGYYGYTF

V gene: TRBV29-1
J gene: TRBJ2-7
CDR3 protein: CSVGGRLLEQYF

V gene: TRBV9
J gene: TRBJ2-2
CDR3 protein: CASSGAGNTGELFF

V gene: TRBV27
J gene: TRBJ2-2
CDR3 protein: CASSLRGVPGVGTGELFF

V gene: TRBV20-1
J gene: TRBJ2-5
CDR3 protein: CSANSTGQGTETKYF

V gene: TRBV12-3/TRBV12-4
J gene: TRBJ1-2
CDR3 protein: CASRYGQGYGYTF

V gene: TRBV9
J gene: TRBJ2-4
CDR3 protein: CASSASGREIGNIQYF

V gene: TRBV6-1
J gene: TRBJ1-5
CDR3 protein: CASILDRNGNHPQHF

V gene: TRBV6-1
J gene: TRBJ1-1
CDR3 protein: CASSRAGQGTLNTEAFF

V gene: TRBV10-3
J gene: TRBJ2-5
CDR3 protein: CAISDSTPVATQYF

V gene: TRBV20-1
J gene: TRBJ2-2
CDR3 protein: CSARGAITGELFF

V gene: TRBV28
J gene: TRBJ2-5
CDR3 protein: CASSPSGTVQETQYF

V gene: TRBV6-1
J gene: TRBJ2-1
CDR3 protein: CASKKRTSGRDEQFF

V gene: TRBV3-1
J gene: TRBJ1-4
CDR3 protein: CASEDRGNEKLFF

V gene: TRBV6-2/TRBV6-3
J gene: TRBJ2-5
CDR3 protein: CASRPSWDGTQYF

V gene: TRBV6-1
J gene: TRBJ1-2
CDR3 protein: CASSRSTGVARGYTF

V gene: TRBV7-9
J gene: TRBJ1-3
CDR3 protein: CASSSRAYGNTIYF

V gene: TRBV7-3
J gene: TRBJ1-2
CDR3 protein: CASSPAQFNYGYTF

V gene: TRBV12-3/TRBV12-4
J gene: TRBJ1-1
CDR3 protein: CASSKTEFAFGTEAFF

V gene: TRBV28
J gene: TRBJ1-3
CDR3 protein: CASSSQGHGNTIYF

V gene: TRBV6-1
J gene: TRBJ2-2
CDR3 protein: CASRGTGGGGELFF

V gene: TRBV5-4
J gene: TRBJ1-2
CDR3 protein: CASSYGGTGGAVGYTF

V gene: TRBV28
J gene: TRBJ2-7
CDR3 protein: CASSPSSGFAYEQYF

V gene: TRBV30
J gene: TRBJ2-7
CDR3 protein: CAWSEAGRGDEQYF

V gene: TRBV28
J gene: TRBJ2-7
CDR3 protein: CASSLWKGRGYEQYF

V gene: TRBV6-1
J gene: TRBJ2-2
CDR3 protein: CASKDLTGNGELFF

V gene: TRBV6-1
J gene: TRBJ2-1
CDR3 protein: CASRLTGGVYNEQFF

V gene: TRBV28
J gene: TRBJ2-2
CDR3 protein: CASSFGAVNTGELFF

V gene: TRBV5-6
J gene: TRBJ2-7
CDR3 protein: CASSSYRWAGSYEQYF